These T cell receptor beta chains were read from a single sample in a study of cytomegalovirus exposure and HLA in healthy donors. Assay used: immunoSEQ multiplex PCR; TCRdb lists only in-frame clones, some missing. The table lists 160,000 or so clones, approximately 80% of them singletons, with under 2% in the top ten. Sequenced material: PBMCs. The receptors shown here come from a young woman in good health and CMV-seronegative. Both conserved end residues are part of each CDR3. A D gene is named only where the DNA matches it firmly. Only some rows state a clone size, as once, few, many or a class for expanded clones.

d_call: TRBD1; v_call: TRBV5-1; clone_size: -; j_call: TRBJ1-2; cdr3_aa: CASSLLTGGDYGYTF; cdr3_nt: TGCGCCAGCAGCTTACTCACAGGGGGCGACTATGGCTACACCTTC
d_call: -; v_call: TRBV2; clone_size: once; j_call: TRBJ1-1; cdr3_aa: CASSGRLGTEAFF; cdr3_nt: TGTGCCAGCAGTGGAAGACTGGGCACTGAAGCTTTCTTT
d_call: -; v_call: TRBV19; clone_size: -; j_call: TRBJ2-7; cdr3_aa: CASPRSSYEQYF; cdr3_nt: TGTGCCAGCCCCCGTTCTTCCTACGAGCAGTACTTC
d_call: TRBD1; v_call: TRBV28; clone_size: -; j_call: TRBJ2-7; cdr3_aa: CASSRVGGQGVYEQYF; cdr3_nt: TGTGCCAGCAGTCGAGTGGGGGGACAGGGAGTCTACGAGCAGTACTTC
d_call: TRBD1; v_call: TRBV2; clone_size: once; j_call: TRBJ2-7; cdr3_aa: CASNRRPDRGYEQYF; cdr3_nt: TGTGCCAGCAACCGCCGGCCGGACAGGGGCTACGAGCAGTACTTC
d_call: -; v_call: TRBV6-4; clone_size: -; j_call: TRBJ2-2; cdr3_aa: CASKPAGNTGELFF; cdr3_nt: TGTGCCAGCAAACCCGCAGGGAACACCGGGGAGCTGTTTTTT
d_call: -; v_call: TRBV6-5; clone_size: -; j_call: TRBJ2-7; cdr3_aa: CATNTLAGINEQYF; cdr3_nt: TGTGCCACCAATACTCTCGCGGGGATCAACGAGCAGTACTTC
d_call: -; v_call: TRBV28; clone_size: once; j_call: TRBJ1-2; cdr3_aa: CASRGGEVFYGYTF; cdr3_nt: TGTGCCAGCCGTGGGGGGGAGGTATTCTATGGCTACACCTTC
d_call: -; v_call: TRBV4-2; clone_size: -; j_call: TRBJ2-1; cdr3_aa: CASSQPGYQTDEQFF; cdr3_nt: TGTGCCAGCAGCCAACCGGGATACCAAACGGATGAGCAGTTCTTC
d_call: TRBD1; v_call: TRBV7-6; clone_size: -; j_call: TRBJ1-3; cdr3_aa: CASSFIPGQGLGNTIYF; cdr3_nt: TGTGCCAGCAGCTTCATACCGGGACAGGGTCTAGGAAACACCATATATTTT